This TCR beta chain is from a study of vaccination and CD4 T cells after COVID-19. The assay that was used to sequence DNA from cultured CD4+ T cells was the Oncomine TCR Beta short-read assay. One entry per CDR3 protein results from TCRdb running MiXCR on the PCR reads. The table lists roughly 12,000 distinct CDR3 sequences, 45% to 55% of them singletons. This clonotype has more than one count but fewer than ten. Antigen specificity is unknown. Treatment denoted: approximately nine-day PBMC culture with coronavirus spike peptide pools or control peptides (ViraFEST assay). The CDR3 covers 15 residues. V was pared by 5 bases and J by 8 bases, with 10 bases of the junction left unmatched. In germline, CDR1 is SNHLY, CDR2 FYNNEI.

The source is a human donor who had recovered from COVID-19. The chain is built from TRBV2 and TRBJ1-2, with 11 positions matching TRBD1. The source material was CD4+ T cells from blood, cultured in vitro. DNA for the CDR3: TGTGCCAGCAGTCTCCGGGACAGGGGGGTTGAAGGCTACACCTTC. This gives the protein CASSLRDRGVEGYTF.